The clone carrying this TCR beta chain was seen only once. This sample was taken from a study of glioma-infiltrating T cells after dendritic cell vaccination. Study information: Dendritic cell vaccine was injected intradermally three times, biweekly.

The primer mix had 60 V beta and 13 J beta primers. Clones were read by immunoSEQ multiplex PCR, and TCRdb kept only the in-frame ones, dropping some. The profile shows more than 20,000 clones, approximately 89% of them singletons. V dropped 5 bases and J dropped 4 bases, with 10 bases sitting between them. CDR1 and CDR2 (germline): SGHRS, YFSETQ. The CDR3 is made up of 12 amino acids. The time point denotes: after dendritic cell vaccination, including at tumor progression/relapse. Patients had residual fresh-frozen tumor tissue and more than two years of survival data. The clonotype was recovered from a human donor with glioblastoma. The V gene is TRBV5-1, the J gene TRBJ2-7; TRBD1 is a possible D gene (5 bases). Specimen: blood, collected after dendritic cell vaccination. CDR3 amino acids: CASRDSGYEQYF. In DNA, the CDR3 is TGCGCCAGCAGAGATTCAGGGTACGAGCAGTACTTC.